This paragraph reports one T cell receptor (beta chain). This sample was taken from a study of blood T cell repertoires in COVID-19. Whole-study context: Both acute and convalescent COVID-19 samples were obtained from the United States, Italy and Spain. PBMCs, B-cell-depleted T cells, or T cells provided the cDNA or gDNA that made up the material.

Per the original data handling: Reference gene primer amplification in the assay estimated nucleated cell counts. TCRdb's copy holds only in-frame clones and misses some; the assay was immunoSEQ multiplex PCR. That table gives V, J and clone size, and the DNA gave D and trimming. The repertoire holds approximately 300,000 clones, with roughly nine tenths as singletons. The CDR3 consists of 14 residues. V was cut by 4 bases and J by 10 bases, with 20 bases left in between. Germline CDR1 is SGHKS and CDR2 is YYEKEE (reference sequence). Sequencing was performed on peripheral blood. This sequence was found in a man aged 18 to 29 with active or convalescent COVID-19. The chain carries TRBV5-5 and TRBJ1-2; D remains ambiguous. The CDR3 sequence is CASSTSFFVRLYTF. DNA of the CDR3: TGTGCCAGCAGCACCTCGTTCTTCGTGCGGCTCTACACCTTC.